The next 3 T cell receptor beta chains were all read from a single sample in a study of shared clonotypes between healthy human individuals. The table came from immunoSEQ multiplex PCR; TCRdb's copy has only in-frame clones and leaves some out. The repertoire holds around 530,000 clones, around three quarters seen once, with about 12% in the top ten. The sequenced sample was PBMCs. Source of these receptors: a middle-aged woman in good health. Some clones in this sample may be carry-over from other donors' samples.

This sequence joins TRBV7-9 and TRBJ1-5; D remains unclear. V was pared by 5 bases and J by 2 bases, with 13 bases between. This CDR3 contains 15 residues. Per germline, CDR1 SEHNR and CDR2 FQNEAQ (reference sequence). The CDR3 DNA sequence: TGTGCCAGCAGCGCCGGGCCAAACGGCAATCAGCCCCAGCATTTT. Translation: CASSAGPNGNQPQHF.

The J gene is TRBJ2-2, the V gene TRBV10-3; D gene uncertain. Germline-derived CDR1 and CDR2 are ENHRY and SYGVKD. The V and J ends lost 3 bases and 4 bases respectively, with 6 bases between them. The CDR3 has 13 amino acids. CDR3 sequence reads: CAISDSATGELFF. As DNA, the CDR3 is TGTGCCATCAGTGACTCAGCCACCGGGGAGCTGTTTTTT.

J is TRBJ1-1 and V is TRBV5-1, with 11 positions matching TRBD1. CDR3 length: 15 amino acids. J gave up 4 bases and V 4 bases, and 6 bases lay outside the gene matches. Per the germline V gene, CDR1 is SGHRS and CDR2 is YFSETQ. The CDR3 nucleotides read TGCGCCAGCAGCCTATGGACAGGGGGCGGCACTGAAGCTTTCTTT. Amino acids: CASSLWTGGGTEAFF.